The subject of this entry is one T cell receptor (beta chain). The V end lost 4 bases, the J end lost 6 bases, and 15 bases lay between the germline ends. This CDR3 has 14 residues. The germline V gene has CDR1 LGHDT and CDR2 YNNKEL (reference sequence). Assay used: immunoSEQ multiplex PCR; TCRdb lists only in-frame clones, some missing. The data contain 90,000 or so clones, around 90% of them seen just once; the ten biggest clones take up 14%. The sample originates from a study of control samples from healthy donors and cancer patients. This clonotype was sampled from a woman aged 70-85 years in good health. This chain uses TRBV3-1 (or the pseudogene TRBV3-2) with TRBJ1-1; D possibly corresponds to TRBD1 (6 bases). Sequenced: blood. CDR3 protein: CASSLQGGKAEAFF. In nucleotides, the CDR3 is TGTGCCAGCAGCCTACAGGGAGGGAAAGCTGAAGCTTTCTTT.